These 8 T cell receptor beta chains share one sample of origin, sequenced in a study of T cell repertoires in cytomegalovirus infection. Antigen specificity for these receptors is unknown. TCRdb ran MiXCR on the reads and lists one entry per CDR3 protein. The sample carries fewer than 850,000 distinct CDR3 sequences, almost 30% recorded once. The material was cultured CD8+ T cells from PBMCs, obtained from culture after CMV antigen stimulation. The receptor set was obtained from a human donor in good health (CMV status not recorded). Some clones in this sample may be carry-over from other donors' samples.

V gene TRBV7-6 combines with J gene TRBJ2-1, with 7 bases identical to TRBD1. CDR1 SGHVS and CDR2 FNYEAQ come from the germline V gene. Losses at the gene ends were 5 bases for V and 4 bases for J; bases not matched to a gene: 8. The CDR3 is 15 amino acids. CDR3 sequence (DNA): TGTGCCAGCAGCCGTAGGGGGCTTCTTTACAATGAGCAGTTCTTC. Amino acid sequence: CASSRRGLLYNEQFF.

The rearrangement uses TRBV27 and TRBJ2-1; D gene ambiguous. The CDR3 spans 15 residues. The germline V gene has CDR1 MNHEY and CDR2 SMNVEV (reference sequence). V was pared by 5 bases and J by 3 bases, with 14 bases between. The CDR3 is CASSQAILNYNEQFF. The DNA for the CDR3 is TGTGCCAGCAGTCAGGCCATCCTAAACTACAATGAGCAGTTCTTC.

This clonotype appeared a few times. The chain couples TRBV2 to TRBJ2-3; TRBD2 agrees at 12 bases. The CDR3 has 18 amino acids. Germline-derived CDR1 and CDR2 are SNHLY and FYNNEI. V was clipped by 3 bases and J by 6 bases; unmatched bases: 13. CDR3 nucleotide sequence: TGTGCCAGCAGTGACGATGACCGACTAGCGGGGGATTTGGATACGCAGTATTTT. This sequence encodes CASSDDDRLAGDLDTQYF.

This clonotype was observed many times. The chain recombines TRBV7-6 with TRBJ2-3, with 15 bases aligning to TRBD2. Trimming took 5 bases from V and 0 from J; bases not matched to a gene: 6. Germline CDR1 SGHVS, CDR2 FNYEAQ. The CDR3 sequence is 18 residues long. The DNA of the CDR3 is TGTGCCAGCAGCGGAGGGACTAGCGGGGGGCCTAGCACAGATACGCAGTATTTT. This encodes CASSGGTSGGPSTDTQYF.

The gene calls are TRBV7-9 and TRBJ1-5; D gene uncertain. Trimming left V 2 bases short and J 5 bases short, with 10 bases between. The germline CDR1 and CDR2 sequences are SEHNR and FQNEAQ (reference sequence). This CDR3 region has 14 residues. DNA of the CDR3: TGTGCCAGCAGCTTACTAGGGTTGGATCAGCCCCAGCATTTT. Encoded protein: CASSLLGLDQPQHF.

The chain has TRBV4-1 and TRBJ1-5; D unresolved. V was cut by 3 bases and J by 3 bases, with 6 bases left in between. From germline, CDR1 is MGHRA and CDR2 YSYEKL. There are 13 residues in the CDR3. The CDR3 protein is CASSQALNQPQHF. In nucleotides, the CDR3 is TGCGCCAGCAGCCAGGCTCTCAATCAGCCCCAGCATTTT.

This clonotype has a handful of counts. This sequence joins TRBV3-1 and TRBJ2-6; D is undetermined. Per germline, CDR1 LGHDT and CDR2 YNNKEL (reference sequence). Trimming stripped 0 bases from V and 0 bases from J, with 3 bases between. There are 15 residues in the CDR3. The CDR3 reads CASSQDPSGANVLTF. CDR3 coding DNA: TGTGCCAGCAGCCAAGACCCCTCTGGGGCCAACGTCCTGACTTTC.

The CDR3 loop is CASSQTGYGQPQHF. In nucleotides, the CDR3 is TGTGCCAGCAGTCAGACAGGGTACGGGCAGCCCCAGCATTTT. V and J are TRBV6-5 and TRBJ1-5; 7 nucleotides agree with TRBD1. V lost 5 bases and J lost 7; bases outside the gene matches: 8. This CDR3 contains 14 residues. Per germline, CDR1 MNHEY and CDR2 SVGAGI.